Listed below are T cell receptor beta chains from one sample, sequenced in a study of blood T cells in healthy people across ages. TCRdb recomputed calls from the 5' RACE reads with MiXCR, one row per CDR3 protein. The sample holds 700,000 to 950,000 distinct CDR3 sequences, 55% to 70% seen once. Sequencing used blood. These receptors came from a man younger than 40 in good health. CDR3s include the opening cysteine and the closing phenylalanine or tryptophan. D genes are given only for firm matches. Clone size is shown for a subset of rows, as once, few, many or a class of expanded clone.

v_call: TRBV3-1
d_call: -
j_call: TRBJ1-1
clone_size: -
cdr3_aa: CASSQGRAPTEAFF
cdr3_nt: TGTGCCAGCAGCCAAGGCAGGGCTCCGACTGAAGCTTTCTTT

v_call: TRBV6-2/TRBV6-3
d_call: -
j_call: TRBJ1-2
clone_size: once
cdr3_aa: CASSSTALRYGYTF
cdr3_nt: TGTGCCAGCAGTAGCACGGCCCTCCGGTATGGCTACACCTTC

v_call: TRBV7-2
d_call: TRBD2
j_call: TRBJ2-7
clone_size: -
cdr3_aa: CASSLVASGYEQYF
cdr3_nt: TGTGCCAGCAGCTTAGTGGCTAGCGGGTACGAGCAGTACTTC

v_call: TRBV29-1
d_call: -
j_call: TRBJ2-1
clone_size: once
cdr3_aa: CSVEEWNNEQFF
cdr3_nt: TGCAGCGTTGAAGAATGGAACAATGAGCAGTTCTTC

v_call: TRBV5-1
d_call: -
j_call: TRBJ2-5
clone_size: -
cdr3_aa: CASSLDSPVWETQYF
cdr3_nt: TGCGCCAGCAGCTTGGATTCGCCAGTGTGGGAGACCCAGTACTTC

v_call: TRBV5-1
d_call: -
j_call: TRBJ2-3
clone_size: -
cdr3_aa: CASSLVTGQADTQYF
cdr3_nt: TGCGCCAGCAGCTTGGTGACGGGACAAGCAGATACGCAGTATTTT

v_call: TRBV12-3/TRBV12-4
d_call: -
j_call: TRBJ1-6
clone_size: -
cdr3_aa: CASSQGSYNSPLHF
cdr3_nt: TGTGCCAGCAGCCAGGGTTCCTATAATTCACCCCTCCACTTT

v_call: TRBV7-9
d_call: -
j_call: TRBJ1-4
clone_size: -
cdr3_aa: CASSGDGTTNEKLFF
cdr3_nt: TGTGCCAGCAGTGGAGATGGGACTACTAATGAAAAACTGTTTTTT

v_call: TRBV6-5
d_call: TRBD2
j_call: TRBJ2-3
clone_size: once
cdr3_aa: CASSSPRRGTDTQYF
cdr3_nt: TGTGCCAGCAGTTCACCTCGGCGGGGGACAGATACGCAGTATTTT

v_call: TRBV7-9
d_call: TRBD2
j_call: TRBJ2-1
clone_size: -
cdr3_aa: CASSPGGLHEQFF
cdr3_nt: TGTGCCAGCAGCCCCGGGGGGTTACATGAGCAGTTCTTC

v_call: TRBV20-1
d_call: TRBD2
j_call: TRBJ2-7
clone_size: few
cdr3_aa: CSARELAGGFGYEQYF
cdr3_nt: TGCAGTGCTAGAGAACTAGCGGGAGGCTTCGGCTACGAGCAGTACTTC

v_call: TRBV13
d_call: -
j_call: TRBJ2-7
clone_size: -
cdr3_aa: CASSRRLSGMYF
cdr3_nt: TGTGCCAGCAGCCGCCGACTGTCAGGGATGTACTTC

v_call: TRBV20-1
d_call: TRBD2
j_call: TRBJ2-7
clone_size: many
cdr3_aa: CSASTPELAGFHEQYF
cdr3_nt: TGCAGTGCTAGTACCCCCGAACTAGCGGGGTTCCACGAGCAGTACTTC

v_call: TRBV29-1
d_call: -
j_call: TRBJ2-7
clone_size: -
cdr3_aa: CSVDEGHSYEQYF
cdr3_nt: TGCAGCGTTGATGAAGGTCACTCCTACGAGCAGTACTTC

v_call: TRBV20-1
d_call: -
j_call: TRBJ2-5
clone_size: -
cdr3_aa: CSARDLFGLAPGKTQYF
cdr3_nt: TGCAGTGCTAGAGATCTCTTCGGGCTAGCCCCGGGGAAGACCCAGTACTTC

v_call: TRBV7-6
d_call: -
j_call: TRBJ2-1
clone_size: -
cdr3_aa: CASSAEAWQASYNEQFF
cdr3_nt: TGTGCCAGCAGCGCAGAGGCGTGGCAGGCCTCCTACAATGAGCAGTTCTTC

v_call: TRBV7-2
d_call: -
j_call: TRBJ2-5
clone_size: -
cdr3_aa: CASSTRTSFGETQYF
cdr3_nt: TGTGCCAGCAGCACCCGCACTAGCTTCGGGGAGACCCAGTACTTC

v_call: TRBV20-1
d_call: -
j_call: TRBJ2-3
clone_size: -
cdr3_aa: CSARDRWGVADTQYF
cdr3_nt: TGCAGTGCTAGAGATCGGTGGGGGGTGGCAGATACGCAGTATTTT

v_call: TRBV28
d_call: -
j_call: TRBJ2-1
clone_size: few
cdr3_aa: CASSTSDSPRNNEQFF
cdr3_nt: TGTGCCAGCAGTACCTCCGACAGCCCTCGCAACAATGAGCAGTTCTTC

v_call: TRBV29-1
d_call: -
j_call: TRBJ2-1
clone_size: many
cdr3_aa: CSVDEQFF
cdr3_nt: TGCAGCGTTGATGAGCAGTTCTTC

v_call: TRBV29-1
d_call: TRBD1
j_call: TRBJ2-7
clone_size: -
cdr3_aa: CSVDTGTGMYEQYF
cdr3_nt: TGCAGCGTTGATACCGGGACAGGGATGTACGAGCAGTACTTC

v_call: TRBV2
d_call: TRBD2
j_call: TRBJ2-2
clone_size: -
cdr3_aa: CASRRTSGHTGELFF
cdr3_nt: TGTGCCAGCAGGAGGACTAGCGGTCACACCGGGGAGCTGTTTTTT

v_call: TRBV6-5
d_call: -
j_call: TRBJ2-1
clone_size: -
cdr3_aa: CASSYSGEIYNEQFF
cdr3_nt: TGTGCCAGCAGTTATTCGGGGGAAATATACAATGAGCAGTTCTTC

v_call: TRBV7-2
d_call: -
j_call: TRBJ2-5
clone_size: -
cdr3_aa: CASRGSSDYQETQYF
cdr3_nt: TGTGCCAGCAGAGGTTCTAGCGACTACCAAGAGACCCAGTACTTC

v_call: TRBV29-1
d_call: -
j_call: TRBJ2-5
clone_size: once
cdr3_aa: CSGDRKETQYF
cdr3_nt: TGCAGCGGTGACAGGAAAGAGACCCAGTACTTC

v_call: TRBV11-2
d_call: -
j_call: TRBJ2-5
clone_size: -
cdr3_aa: CASSEQAIQGQYF
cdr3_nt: TGTGCCAGCAGCGAACAGGCTATACAAGGGCAGTACTTC

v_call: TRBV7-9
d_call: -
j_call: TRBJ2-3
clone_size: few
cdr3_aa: CASSSNRDMEADTQYF
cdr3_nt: TGTGCCAGCAGTTCTAACCGGGACATGGAGGCAGATACGCAGTATTTT

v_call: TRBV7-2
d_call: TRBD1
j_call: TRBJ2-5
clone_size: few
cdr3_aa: CASTTRDRRETQYF
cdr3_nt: TGTGCCAGCACCACGAGGGACAGGAGAGAGACCCAGTACTTC

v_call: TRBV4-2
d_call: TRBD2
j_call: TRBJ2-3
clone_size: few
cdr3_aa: CASSQELAGGLSDTQYF
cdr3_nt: TGTGCCAGCAGCCAAGAACTAGCGGGAGGGCTATCGGATACGCAGTATTTT

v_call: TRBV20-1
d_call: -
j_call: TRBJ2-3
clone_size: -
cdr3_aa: CSASQGISTDTQYF
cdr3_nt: TGCAGTGCTTCCCAGGGGATTAGCACAGATACGCAGTATTTT

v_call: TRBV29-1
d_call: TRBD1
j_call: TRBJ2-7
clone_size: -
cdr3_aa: CSALGQTLYEQYF
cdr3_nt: TGCAGCGCACTGGGACAGACTCTTTACGAGCAGTACTTC

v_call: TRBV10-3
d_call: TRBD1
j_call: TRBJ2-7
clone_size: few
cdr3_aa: CAISEGTGTYEQYF
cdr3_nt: TGTGCCATCAGTGAGGGGACAGGGACCTACGAGCAGTACTTC

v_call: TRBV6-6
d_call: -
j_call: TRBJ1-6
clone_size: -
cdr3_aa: CASEKPGYNNSPLHF
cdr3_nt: TGTGCCAGCGAAAAACCAGGGTATAATAATTCACCCCTCCACTTT

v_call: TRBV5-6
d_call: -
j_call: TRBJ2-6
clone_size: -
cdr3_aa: CASMGWRSSGANVLTF
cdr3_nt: TGTGCCAGCATGGGGTGGAGATCGTCTGGGGCCAACGTCCTGACTTTC

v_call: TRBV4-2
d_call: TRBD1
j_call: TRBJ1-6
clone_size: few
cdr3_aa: CASSHKPGQNSPLHF
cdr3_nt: TGTGCCAGCAGCCACAAACCGGGACAGAATTCACCCCTCCACTTT

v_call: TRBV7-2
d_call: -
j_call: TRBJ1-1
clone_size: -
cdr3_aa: CASSSRGSAEAFF
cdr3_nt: TGTGCCAGCAGCTCCAGGGGTTCTGCTGAAGCTTTCTTT

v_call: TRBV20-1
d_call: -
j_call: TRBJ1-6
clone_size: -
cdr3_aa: CSARDSGRTTYNSPLHF
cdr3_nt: TGCAGTGCTAGAGATTCGGGAAGGACTACTTATAATTCACCCCTCCACTTT

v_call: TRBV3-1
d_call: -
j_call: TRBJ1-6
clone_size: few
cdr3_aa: CASSTGTGNSPLHF
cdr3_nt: TGTGCCAGCAGCACCGGGACGGGGAATTCACCCCTCCACTTT

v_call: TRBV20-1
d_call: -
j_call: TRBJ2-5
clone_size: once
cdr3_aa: CSVLLGWTLQETQYF
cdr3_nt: TGCAGTGTTTTGTTGGGTTGGACACTCCAAGAGACCCAGTACTTC

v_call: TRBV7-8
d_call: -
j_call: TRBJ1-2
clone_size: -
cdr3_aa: CASSSTDRPNYGYTF
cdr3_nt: TGTGCCAGCAGCTCTACAGACAGGCCAAACTATGGCTACACCTTC

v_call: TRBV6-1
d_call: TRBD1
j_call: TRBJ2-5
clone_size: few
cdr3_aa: CASRTTGEGETQYF
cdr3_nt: TGTGCCAGCAGGACGACAGGGGAAGGAGAGACCCAGTACTTC

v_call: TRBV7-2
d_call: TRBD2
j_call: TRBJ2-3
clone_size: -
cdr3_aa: CASSLATSGGGDTQYF
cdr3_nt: TGTGCCAGCAGCTTAGCAACTAGCGGGGGGGGAGATACGCAGTATTTT

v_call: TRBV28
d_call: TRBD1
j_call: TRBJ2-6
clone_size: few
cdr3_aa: CASSRQGWASGANVLTF
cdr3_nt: TGTGCCAGCTCCAGACAGGGTTGGGCCTCCGGGGCCAACGTCCTGACTTTC

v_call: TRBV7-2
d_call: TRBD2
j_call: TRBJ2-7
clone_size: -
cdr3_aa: CASTPSGFSYEQYF
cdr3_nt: TGTGCCAGCACACCTAGCGGGTTCTCCTACGAGCAGTACTTC

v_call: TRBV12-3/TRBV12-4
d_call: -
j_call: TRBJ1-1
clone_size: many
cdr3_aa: CASSFGTEAFF
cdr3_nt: TGTGCCAGCAGTTTCGGCACAGAAGCTTTCTTT

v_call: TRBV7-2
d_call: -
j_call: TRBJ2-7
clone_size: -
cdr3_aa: CASSFFGGRLGYEQYF
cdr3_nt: TGTGCCAGCAGCTTTTTCGGGGGCAGACTAGGGTACGAGCAGTACTTC

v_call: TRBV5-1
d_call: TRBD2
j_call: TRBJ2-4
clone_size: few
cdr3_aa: CASSLELAGADEQYF
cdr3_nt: TGCGCCAGCAGCTTGGAACTAGCGGGAGCAGATGAGCAGTACTTC

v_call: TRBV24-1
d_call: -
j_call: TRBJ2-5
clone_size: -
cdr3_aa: CATRGGNQETQYF
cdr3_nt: TGTGCCACCCGAGGGGGAAACCAAGAGACCCAGTACTTC

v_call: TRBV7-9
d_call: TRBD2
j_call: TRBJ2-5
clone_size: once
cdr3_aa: CASSLARTSGSETQYF
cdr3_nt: TGTGCCAGCAGCTTAGCCAGGACTAGCGGGAGTGAGACCCAGTACTTC

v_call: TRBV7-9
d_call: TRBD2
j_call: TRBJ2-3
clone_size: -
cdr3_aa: CASPGLATDTQYF
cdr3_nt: TGTGCCAGCCCGGGACTAGCCACAGATACGCAGTATTTT

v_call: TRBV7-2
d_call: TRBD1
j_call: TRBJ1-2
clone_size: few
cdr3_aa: CASSLALSGGGYTF
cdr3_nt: TGTGCCAGCAGCTTAGCGCTTTCAGGGGGCGGCTACACCTTC